The 20 T cell receptor beta chains in this list originate from one sample, sequenced in a study of CD8+CD57+ T cells in acquired aplastic anemia. Before being chosen for sequencing, patients had shown CD8+CD57+ cell expansion by flow cytometry. Genomic DNA was employed as the template in profiling TCR beta VDJ and CDR3. In TCRdb, the reads were re-called with MiXCR into one record per CDR3 protein. The data show hundreds of thousands of distinct CDR3 sequences, over 25% seen once. The specimen was sorted CD4+, CD8+, or CD8+CD57+ T cells (not recorded which) from PBMCs. These receptors came from a human donor with aplastic anemia.

This clonotype was recorded a few times. This chain uses TRBV3-1 with TRBJ2-7, with D tentatively TRBD2 (6 bases). The germline V gene encodes CDR1 LGHDT and CDR2 YNNKEL (reference sequence). The CDR3 spans 16 residues. V gave up 6 bases and J gave up 4 bases, with 22 bases separating them. The CDR3 loop is CASSFLRGRDQYEQYF. In nucleotides, the CDR3 is TGTGCCAGCAGTTTCCTTCGAGGGCGGGACCAGTACGAGCAGTACTTC.

This chain connects TRBV10-3 to TRBJ1-3; 8 positions agree with TRBD1. The CDR3 is 16 amino acids. CDR1 and CDR2 (germline): ENHRY, SYGVKD. After removal of 10 bases from V and 1 base from J, the junction contained 12 bases not matched to a gene. Here the CDR3 DNA reads TGTGCCAGCAGGCCGGGACAGGCCTATTCTGGAAACACCATATATTTT. Residues: CASRPGQAYSGNTIYF.

Concerning this clonotype: It may be a read error: a sequence one base away is much more abundant. The chain joins TRBV11-1 to TRBJ1-2, with 10 bases fitting TRBD1. The CDR3 extends over 16 amino acids. Germline CDR1 reads SGHAT; CDR2 reads FQDESV (reference sequence). CDR3 nucleotide sequence: TGTGCCAGCAGCTTAGATGGGACAGGGGTTCGGTATGGCTGCACCTTC. Encoded protein: CASSLDGTGVRYGCTF.

The chain employs TRBV7-2 and TRBJ1-2; D remains unclear. The length of the CDR3 is 14 residues. V was pared by 8 bases and J by 6 bases, with 19 bases between. Germline assignment: CDR1 SGHTA and CDR2 FQGNSA. This CDR3 reads CASGEPSFLDGYTF. Here the CDR3 DNA reads TGTGCCAGCGGCGAACCTTCGTTCTTGGATGGCTACACCTTC.

Concerning this clonotype itself: A much larger clone differs by one base, so this may be a read error. Here the CDR3 DNA reads TGTGCCAGCAGCCTCGGACTAGCGGTGGATCACGAGCAGTACTTC. Translation gives CASSLGLAVDHEQYF. This chain joins TRBV3-1 and TRBJ2-7; 10 positions agree with TRBD2. The CDR3 is made up of 15 amino acids. CDR1 LGHDT and CDR2 YNNKEL come from the germline V gene (reference sequence). With 4 bases clipped from V and 5 bases from J, the junction kept 8 bases outside the gene matches.

The J gene is TRBJ2-1, the V gene TRBV24-1; 11 positions agree with TRBD2. J gave up 7 bases and V 7 bases, and 14 bases lay outside the gene matches. Germline CDR1 KGHDR, CDR2 SFDVKD. The CDR3 contains 17 residues. The CDR3 coding sequence is TGTGCCACCAGCGTTGGGCAACTAGCGGGAGTGGGGAATGAGCAGTTCTTC. This encodes CATSVGQLAGVGNEQFF.

Of note for this clonotype: This clone may be a read error of a much larger clone one base away. The V gene is TRBV11-1, the J gene TRBJ2-1; D remains ambiguous. Germline loops: CDR1 SGHAT, CDR2 FQDESV (reference sequence). V dropped 1 base and J dropped 9 bases, with 13 bases sitting between them. CDR3 size: 14 residues. The CDR3: CASSLDFGSSEQFF. The DNA of the CDR3 is TGTGCCAGCAGCTTAGATTTTGGGTCCAGTGAGCAGTTCTTC.

This clonotype was recorded a few times. V usage is TRBV10-3 and J usage is TRBJ1-1, with D possibly matching TRBD1 (5 bases). The CDR3 consists of 16 residues. V lost 2 bases and J lost 6, with 19 bases in between. The V gene's germline CDR1 is ENHRY and CDR2 SYGVKD. CDR3 amino acids: CAISEEGTGDHPEAFF. The CDR3 bases are TGTGCCATCAGTGAGGAGGGGACGGGGGATCACCCTGAAGCTTTCTTT.

Many counts were recorded for this clonotype. The gene calls are TRBV2 and TRBJ2-7; 8 bases are shared with TRBD2. The length of the CDR3 is 14 residues. The germline CDR1 and CDR2 sequences are SNHLY and FYNNEI. V lost 2 bases to trimming and J lost 2 bases; unmatched junction nucleotides: 2. The CDR3 sequence is CASSERTSPYEQYF. DNA for the CDR3: TGTGCCAGCAGTGAACGGACTAGCCCCTACGAGCAGTACTTC.

The chain has TRBV2 and TRBJ2-3; tentatively, D is TRBD1 (6 bases). The CDR3 is made up of 14 amino acids. With 3 bases removed from V and 6 bases from J, the gap between germline ends came to 13 bases. Germline V gives CDR1 SNHLY, CDR2 FYNNEI. The CDR3 spells CASSDGQGSDTQYF. The CDR3 DNA sequence: TGTGCCAGCAGTGACGGGCAGGGGTCGGATACGCAGTATTTT.

V and J are TRBV10-3 and TRBJ2-1; TRBD2 matches at 7 bases. After removal of 6 bases from V and 7 bases from J, the junction contained 6 bases not matched to a gene. Germline CDR1 and CDR2: ENHRY and SYGVKD. There are 13 residues in the CDR3. In DNA, the CDR3 is TGTGCCATCAGGGGCGGGGGACGAAATGAGCAGTTCTTC. Its translation is CAIRGGGRNEQFF.

This sequence joins TRBV15 and TRBJ2-5; the D is unclear. Germline-derived CDR1 and CDR2 are LNHNV and YYDKDF (reference sequence). Trimming took 5 bases from V and 1 from J, leaving 14 bases between them. The CDR3 is 15 residues long. CDR3 coding DNA: TGTGCCACCAGCGGGGTAAAAGATAGCCAAGAGACCCAGTACTTC. Translating it yields CATSGVKDSQETQYF. Looking up the rest from reference TRBV15 and TRBJ2-5 gives the full variable domain: DAMVIQNPRYQVTQFGKPVTLSCSQTLNHNVMYWYQQKSSQAPKLLFHYYDKDFNNEADTPDNFQSRRPNTSFCFLDIRSPGLGDTAMYLCATSGVKDSQETQYFGPGTRLLVL.

The CDR3 loop is CASSVEGGTSGTDTQYF. The CDR3, as DNA: TGTGCCAGCAGCGTAGAGGGCGGGACTAGCGGCACAGATACGCAGTATTTT. This chain uses TRBV9 with TRBJ2-3, with 10 nucleotides matching TRBD2. Germline V lookup: CDR1 SGDLS, CDR2 YYNGEE. CDR3 size: 17 residues. V was pared by 0 bases and J by 1 base, with 5 bases of the junction left unmatched.

The chain is built from TRBV2 and TRBJ2-5; 8 bases agree with TRBD2. Per the germline V gene, CDR1 is SNHLY and CDR2 is FYNNEI. V lost 5 bases and J lost 5; bases outside the gene matches: 10. The CDR3 has 15 amino acids. CDR3 DNA sequence: TGTGCCAGCAGTAGTCCTACTAGCGGCGGGGAGACCCAGTACTTC. Its translation is CASSSPTSGGETQYF.

Points on this clonotype: Relative to the germline gene, one junction end is altered; a read error may explain this. The chain has TRBV24-1 and TRBJ2-3; either TRBD1 or TRBD2 may supply D (6 bases each). The CDR3 covers 15 residues. Per germline, CDR1 KGHDR and CDR2 SFDVKD. The CDR3 reads CATSDGGRHTNTQYF. The CDR3 nucleotides read TGTGCCACCAGTGACGGGGGCAGACACACAAATACGCAGTATTTT.

This clonotype was seen ten or more times. The V gene is TRBV10-3, the J gene TRBJ1-1; D gene uncertain. CDR1 and CDR2 (germline): ENHRY, SYGVKD. CDR3 length: 12 amino acids. V was trimmed by 5 bases and J by 1 base, leaving 5 bases between them. The CDR3 region has the DNA TGTGCCATCAGTACGGAGAACACTGAAGCTTTCTTT. It is translated as CAISTENTEAFF.

CDR3 nucleotides: TGTGCCTGGAGTACGACAGAAAACATTCAGTACTTC. Its protein is CAWSTTENIQYF. The genes are TRBV30 and TRBJ2-4; D might be TRBD1 (5 bases). There are 12 residues in the CDR3. V shed 2 bases and J shed 5 bases, with 7 bases lying between them. Germline loops: CDR1 GTSNPN, CDR2 SVGIG (reference sequence).

This chain links TRBV12-3 or TRBV12-4 with TRBJ1-2; 7 bases fit TRBD1. Trimming removed 4 bases from V and 1 base from J; junction bases left unmatched: 12. The CDR3 runs to 17 residues. The CDR3 nucleotides read TGTGCCAGCAGTTACTTCCCGACAGGGAATAATAACTATGGCTACACCTTC. It specifies CASSYFPTGNNNYGYTF.

Only a few counts were recorded for this clonotype. The chain recombines TRBV24-1 with TRBJ1-1; D unresolved. The CDR3 loop spans 13 amino acids. V was clipped by 8 bases and J by 4 bases, with 13 bases between them. The germline gives CDR1 KGHDR, CDR2 SFDVKD. The CDR3 DNA is TGTGCCACCAAAAGAGCAGCAACCACTGAAGCTTTCTTT. This translates into CATKRAATTEAFF.

There are many counts of this clonotype. The rearrangement joins TRBV14 to TRBJ2-3, with D perhaps matching TRBD1 or TRBD2 (5 bases each). The CDR3 has 11 residues. Per germline, CDR1 SGHDN and CDR2 FVKESK. Between the trimmed V and J ends, which lost 5 bases and 9 bases, there was a span of 9 bases. CDR3 region: CASSSEGTQYF. Here the CDR3 DNA reads TGTGCCAGCAGCAGCGAGGGGACGCAGTATTTT. The complete variable domain, with remaining parts taken from reference TRBV14 and TRBJ2-3, reads EAGVTQFPSHSVIEKGQTVTLRCDPISGHDNLYWYRRVMGKEIKFLLHFVKESKQDESGMPNNRFLAERTGGTYSTLKVQPAELEDSGVYFCASSSEGTQYFGPGTRLTVL.